This T cell receptor (beta chain) was identified during a study of beta chain features in type 1 diabetes. Broader study findings: Within each of all four CD4+ subsets, Type 1 diabetes patients had TCRB CDR3s that were moderately but significantly shorter.

The investigators reverse transcribed all of the isolated RNA, so they sequenced expressed TCRB transcripts. This table comes from immunoSEQ multiplex PCR, and its TCRdb copy is limited to in-frame clones, with some not included. Here the sample spans about 120,000 clones, less than 20% being singletons. Looked up from germline, CDR1 is MDHEN and CDR2 is SYDVKM. The CDR3 is 18 residues long. Trimming removed 3 bases at V and 2 bases at J, with 22 bases between. This clone turned up a few times. No antigen is known for it. Material for sequencing was central memory CD4+ T cells from blood. This receptor was identified in a man aged 25 to 40 with type 1 diabetes. This sequence joins TRBV28 and TRBJ2-5, with D possibly TRBD2 on 5 matching bases. The CDR3 here is CASSFHRGLGLDQETQYF. As DNA, the CDR3 is TGTGCCAGCAGTTTCCACCGGGGTTTGGGTCTGGATCAAGAGACCCAGTACTTC.